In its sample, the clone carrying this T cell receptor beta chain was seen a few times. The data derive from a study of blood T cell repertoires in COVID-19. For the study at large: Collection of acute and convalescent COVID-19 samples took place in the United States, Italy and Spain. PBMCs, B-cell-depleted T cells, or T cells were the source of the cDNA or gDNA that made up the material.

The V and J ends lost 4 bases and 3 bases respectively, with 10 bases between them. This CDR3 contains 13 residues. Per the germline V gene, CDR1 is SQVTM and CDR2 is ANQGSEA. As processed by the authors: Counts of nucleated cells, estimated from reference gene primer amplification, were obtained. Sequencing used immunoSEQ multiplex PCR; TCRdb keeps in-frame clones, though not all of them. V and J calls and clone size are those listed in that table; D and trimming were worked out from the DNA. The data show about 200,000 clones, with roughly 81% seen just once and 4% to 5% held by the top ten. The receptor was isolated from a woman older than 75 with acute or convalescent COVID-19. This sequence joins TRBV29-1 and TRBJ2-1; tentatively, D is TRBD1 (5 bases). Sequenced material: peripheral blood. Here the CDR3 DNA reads TGCAGCGTTGTTCAAGACAGCTACAATGAGCAGTTCTTC. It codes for CSVVQDSYNEQFF.